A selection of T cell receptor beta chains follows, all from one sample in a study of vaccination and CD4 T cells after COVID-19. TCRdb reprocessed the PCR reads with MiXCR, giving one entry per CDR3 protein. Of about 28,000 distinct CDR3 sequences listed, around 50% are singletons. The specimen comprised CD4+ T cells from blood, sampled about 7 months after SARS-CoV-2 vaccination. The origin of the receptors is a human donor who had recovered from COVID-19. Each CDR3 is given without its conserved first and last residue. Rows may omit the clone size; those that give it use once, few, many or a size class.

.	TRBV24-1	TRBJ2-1	ATSDTPSGSPQF
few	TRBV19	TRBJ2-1	ASSIPAGASYNEQF
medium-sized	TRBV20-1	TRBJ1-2	SARVGQVIANYGYT
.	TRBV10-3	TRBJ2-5	AISPVRGSAETQY
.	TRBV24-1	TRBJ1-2	ATSERRNEFYGYT
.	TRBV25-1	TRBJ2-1	ASMFSGAGNEQF
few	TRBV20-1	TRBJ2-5	SAQRVYQETQY
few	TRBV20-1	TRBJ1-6	SARTVDSPLH
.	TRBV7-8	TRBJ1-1	ASSPPQARTEAF
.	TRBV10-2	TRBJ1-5	ASSEGGAGQPQH
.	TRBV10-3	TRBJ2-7	AIRGAGTGSSYEQY
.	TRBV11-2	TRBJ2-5	ASSSTGGGETQY
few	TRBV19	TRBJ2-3	ASSMDLTTDTQY
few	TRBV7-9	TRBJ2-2	ASSLSREDTGELF
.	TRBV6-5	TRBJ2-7	ASSSEGGGREQY
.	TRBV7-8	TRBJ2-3	ASTGAAQTYTDTQY
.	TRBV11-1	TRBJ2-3	ASEKGGSTDTQY